This is a list of T cell receptor beta chains from one sample in a study of T-cell reconstitution after alpha-beta-depleted transplantation in children. Each CDR3 protein is one row after TCRdb ran MiXCR on the PCR reads. Among about 300,000 distinct CDR3 sequences listed, around 7.1% were seen once. Sample: peripheral blood, taken 360 days after TCRalphabeta/CD19-depleted stem cell transplant. The receptors come from a female patient younger than 10 who had a stem cell transplant for Fanconi anemia, so the T cells may come from the graft donor. The CDR3 runs from the conserved cysteine through the conserved F or W. The D gene is left open where the match is weak. Rows give clone size only sometimes, using once, few, many, or a class for an expanded clone.

size: NA
J: TRBJ1-2
D: NA
V: TRBV25-1
CDR3: CASSSIDGYTF
DNA: TGTGCCAGCAGCAGCATTGATGGCTACACCTTC

size: many
J: TRBJ2-1
D: TRBD2
V: TRBV5-1
CDR3: CASSAGLADAMEQFF
DNA: TGCGCCAGCAGCGCCGGACTAGCGGATGCTATGGAGCAGTTCTTC

size: many
J: TRBJ2-1
D: TRBD2
V: TRBV7-3
CDR3: CASSSIAGPGSYEQFF
DNA: TGTGCCAGCAGCTCTATAGCGGGTCCGGGCTCCTATGAGCAGTTCTTC

size: NA
J: TRBJ2-5
D: NA
V: TRBV4-2
CDR3: CASSQGGGVSETQYF
DNA: TGTGCCAGCAGCCAAGGTGGCGGGGTTAGTGAGACCCAGTACTTC

size: few
J: TRBJ2-3
D: NA
V: TRBV27
CDR3: CASSFGGQGDTQYF
DNA: TGTGCCAGCAGTTTTGGGGGGCAGGGAGATACGCAGTATTTT

size: many
J: TRBJ2-1
D: NA
V: TRBV10-3
CDR3: CAIGSSKYEQFF
DNA: TGTGCCATCGGCTCCTCTAAGTATGAGCAGTTCTTC

size: many
J: TRBJ2-1
D: NA
V: TRBV20-1
CDR3: CSAATRVRKQFF
DNA: TGCAGTGCGGCTACGCGGGTCAGGAAGCAGTTCTTC

size: NA
J: TRBJ2-2
D: TRBD2
V: TRBV29-1
CDR3: CSGKGLAGGWTGELFF
DNA: TGCAGCGGGAAGGGACTAGCGGGGGGGTGGACCGGGGAGCTGTTTTTT

size: NA
J: TRBJ1-5
D: TRBD1
V: TRBV28
CDR3: CASSYSRLGGDQPQHF
DNA: TGTGCCAGCAGCTACTCCCGATTAGGGGGCGATCAGCCCCAGCATTTT

size: many
J: TRBJ2-3
D: NA
V: TRBV7-8
CDR3: CASSLNPSTDTQYF
DNA: TGTGCCAGCAGCTTAAATCCTAGCACAGATACGCAGTATTTT

size: NA
J: TRBJ2-7
D: NA
V: TRBV5-1
CDR3: CASSGARSPQTSYEQYF
DNA: TGCGCCAGCAGCGGCGCCCGCAGTCCTCAGACCTCCTACGAGCAGTACTTC

size: many
J: TRBJ2-2
D: TRBD1
V: TRBV5-1
CDR3: CASSGTGRTGELFF
DNA: TGCGCCAGCTCCGGGACAGGGCGCACCGGGGAGCTGTTTTTT

size: many
J: TRBJ2-7
D: TRBD1
V: TRBV27
CDR3: CASSLLQGGNYEQYF
DNA: TGTGCCAGCAGTTTGCTACAGGGGGGAAACTACGAGCAGTACTTC

size: many
J: TRBJ2-7
D: NA
V: TRBV6-5
CDR3: CASSYSKGSGVVYEQYF
DNA: TGTGCCAGCAGTTACTCGAAAGGTTCGGGAGTCGTCTACGAGCAGTACTTC

size: few
J: TRBJ1-5
D: TRBD1
V: TRBV4-3
CDR3: CASSQDVQGARQPQHF
DNA: TGCGCCAGCAGCCAAGATGTACAGGGGGCTCGGCAGCCCCAGCATTTT

size: many
J: TRBJ2-2
D: TRBD2
V: TRBV5-1
CDR3: CASSSSASGGAGELFF
DNA: TGCGCCAGCAGCTCTTCCGCTAGCGGGGGGGCCGGGGAGCTGTTTTTT

size: many
J: TRBJ2-2
D: NA
V: TRBV12-3/TRBV12-4
CDR3: CASSLHRTGELFF
DNA: TGTGCCAGCAGTTTACACCGTACCGGGGAGCTGTTTTTT

size: NA
J: TRBJ1-6
D: TRBD1
V: TRBV2
CDR3: CASSIDRANSPLHF
DNA: TGTGCCAGCAGCATAGACAGGGCTAATTCACCCCTCCACTTT

size: NA
J: TRBJ1-1
D: TRBD1
V: TRBV7-8
CDR3: CASSLTPRGAGGTEAFF
DNA: TGTGCCAGCAGCTTAACCCCGCGGGGGGCAGGGGGCACTGAAGCTTTCTTT

size: many
J: TRBJ2-1
D: NA
V: TRBV20-1
CDR3: CSASQGGGNEQFF
DNA: TGCAGTGCTAGCCAGGGGGGGGGTAATGAGCAGTTCTTC

size: many
J: TRBJ2-3
D: NA
V: TRBV9
CDR3: CASSPRQGGRSTDTQYF
DNA: TGTGCCAGCAGCCCCAGACAGGGCGGGAGGAGCACAGATACGCAGTATTTT

size: many
J: TRBJ2-7
D: NA
V: TRBV27
CDR3: CASSFPGRTYEQYF
DNA: TGTGCCAGCAGTTTCCCAGGGCGTACCTACGAGCAGTACTTC

size: many
J: TRBJ2-7
D: NA
V: TRBV6-2/TRBV6-3
CDR3: CASSYIGGQRGYEQYF
DNA: TGTGCCAGCAGTTATATTGGTGGACAGCGAGGATACGAGCAGTACTTC

size: many
J: TRBJ2-1
D: TRBD2
V: TRBV5-1
CDR3: CASSLVVLAGEFINEQFF
DNA: TGCGCCAGCAGCTTGGTAGTGCTAGCGGGGGAGTTTATCAATGAGCAGTTCTTC

size: few
J: TRBJ1-2
D: NA
V: TRBV12-3/TRBV12-4
CDR3: CASSPRGPRTPINYGYTF
DNA: TGTGCCAGCAGCCCTAGGGGACCTCGGACACCTATTAACTATGGCTACACCTTC

size: few
J: TRBJ2-1
D: TRBD1
V: TRBV14
CDR3: CASSQEGNRGYNEQFF
DNA: TGTGCCAGCAGCCAAGAGGGGAACAGGGGCTACAATGAGCAGTTCTTC

size: many
J: TRBJ1-1
D: TRBD1
V: TRBV12-3/TRBV12-4
CDR3: CASSFGTAEAFF
DNA: TGTGCCAGCAGTTTTGGGACAGCTGAAGCTTTCTTT